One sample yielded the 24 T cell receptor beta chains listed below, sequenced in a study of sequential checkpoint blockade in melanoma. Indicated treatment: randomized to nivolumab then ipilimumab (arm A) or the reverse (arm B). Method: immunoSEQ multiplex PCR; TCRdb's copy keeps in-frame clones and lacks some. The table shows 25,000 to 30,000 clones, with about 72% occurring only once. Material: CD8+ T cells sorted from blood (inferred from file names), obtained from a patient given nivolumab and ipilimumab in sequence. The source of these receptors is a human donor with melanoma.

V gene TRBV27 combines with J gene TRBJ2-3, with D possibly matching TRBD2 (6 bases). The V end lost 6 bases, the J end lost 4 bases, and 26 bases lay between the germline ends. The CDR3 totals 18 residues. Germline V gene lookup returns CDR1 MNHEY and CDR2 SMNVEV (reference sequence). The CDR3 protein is CASRGTGFGTEGPDTQYF. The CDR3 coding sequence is TGTGCCAGCAGAGGGACGGGGTTCGGGACGGAGGGTCCAGATACGCAGTATTTT.

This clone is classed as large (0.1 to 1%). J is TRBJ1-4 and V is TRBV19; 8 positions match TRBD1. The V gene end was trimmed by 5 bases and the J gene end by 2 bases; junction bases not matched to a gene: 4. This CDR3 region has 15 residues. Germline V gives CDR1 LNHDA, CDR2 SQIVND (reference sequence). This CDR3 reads CASSPQGGTNEKLFF. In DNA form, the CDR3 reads TGTGCCAGTAGTCCACAGGGGGGCACTAATGAAAAACTGTTTTTT.

The CDR3 DNA is TGCGCCAGCAGCCAAGAACGCGGGACAGGGGGCGCCCGGCAGTACTTC. Encoded protein: CASSQERGTGGARQYF. V is TRBV4-3 and J is TRBJ2-7; TRBD1 agrees at 12 bases. Trimming at V came to 0 bases and at J to 9 bases, leaving 9 bases not matched to a gene. Germline values: CDR1 LGHNA, CDR2 YSLEER. The CDR3 covers 16 residues.

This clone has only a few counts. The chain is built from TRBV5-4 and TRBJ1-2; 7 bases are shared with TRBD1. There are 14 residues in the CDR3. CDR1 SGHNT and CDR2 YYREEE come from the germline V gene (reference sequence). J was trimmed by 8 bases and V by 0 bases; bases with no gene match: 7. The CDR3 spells CASSLDRGLEGYTF. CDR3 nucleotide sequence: TGTGCCAGCAGCTTGGACAGGGGTTTGGAAGGCTACACCTTC.

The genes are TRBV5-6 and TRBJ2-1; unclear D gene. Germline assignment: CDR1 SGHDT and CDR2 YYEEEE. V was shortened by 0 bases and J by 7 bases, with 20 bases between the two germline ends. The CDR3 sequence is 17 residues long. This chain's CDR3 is CASSLELGPASWNEQFF. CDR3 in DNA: TGTGCCAGCAGCTTGGAGCTGGGCCCTGCCTCCTGGAATGAGCAGTTCTTC. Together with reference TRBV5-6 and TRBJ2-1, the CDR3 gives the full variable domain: DAGVTQSPTHLIKTRGQQVTLRCSPKSGHDTVSWYQQALGQGPQFIFQYYEEEERQRGNFPDRFSGHQFPNYSSELNVNALLLGDSALYLCASSLELGPASWNEQFFGPGTRLTVL.

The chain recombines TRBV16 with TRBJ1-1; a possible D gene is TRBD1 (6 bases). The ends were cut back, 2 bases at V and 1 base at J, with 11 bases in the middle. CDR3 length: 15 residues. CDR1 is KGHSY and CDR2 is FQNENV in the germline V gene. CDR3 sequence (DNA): TGTGCCAGCAGCCAACAATACAGGGCGAACACTGAAGCTTTCTTT. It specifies CASSQQYRANTEAFF.

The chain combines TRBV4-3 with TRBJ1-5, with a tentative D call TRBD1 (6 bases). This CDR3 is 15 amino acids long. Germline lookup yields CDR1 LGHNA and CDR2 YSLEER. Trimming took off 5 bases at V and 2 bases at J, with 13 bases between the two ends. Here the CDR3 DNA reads TGCGCCAGCAGCGGCCGGCACAGGGGCAATCAGCCCCAGCATTTT. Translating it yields CASSGRHRGNQPQHF.

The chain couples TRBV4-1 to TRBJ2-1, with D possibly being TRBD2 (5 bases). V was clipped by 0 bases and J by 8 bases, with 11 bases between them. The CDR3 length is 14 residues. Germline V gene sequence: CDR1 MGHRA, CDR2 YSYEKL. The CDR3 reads CASSQDGRRYEQFF. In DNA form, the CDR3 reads TGCGCCAGCAGCCAAGATGGGCGGAGGTATGAGCAGTTCTTC.

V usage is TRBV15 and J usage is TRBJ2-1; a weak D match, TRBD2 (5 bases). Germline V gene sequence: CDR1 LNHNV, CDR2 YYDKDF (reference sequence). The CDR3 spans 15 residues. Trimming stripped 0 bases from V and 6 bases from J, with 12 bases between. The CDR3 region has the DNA TGTGCCACCAGCAGAGACCTAGCATCAGGCAATGAGCAGTTCTTC. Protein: CATSRDLASGNEQFF.

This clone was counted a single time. DNA for the CDR3: TGTGCCAGTAGTATAGTGGACAGTAATCAGCCCCAGCATTTT. Protein product: CASSIVDSNQPQHF. This chain uses TRBV19 with TRBJ1-5, with D maybe TRBD1 (6 bases). The CDR3 loop spans 14 amino acids. The ends were cut back, 1 base at V and 4 bases at J, with 8 bases in the middle. The germline gives CDR1 LNHDA, CDR2 SQIVND (reference sequence).

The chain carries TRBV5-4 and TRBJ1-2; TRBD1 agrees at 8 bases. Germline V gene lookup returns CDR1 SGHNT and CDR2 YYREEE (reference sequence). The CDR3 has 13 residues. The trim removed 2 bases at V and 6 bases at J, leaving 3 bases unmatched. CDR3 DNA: TGTGCCAGCAGCTTCAGGGGGCTGGATGGCTACACCTTC. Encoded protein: CASSFRGLDGYTF.

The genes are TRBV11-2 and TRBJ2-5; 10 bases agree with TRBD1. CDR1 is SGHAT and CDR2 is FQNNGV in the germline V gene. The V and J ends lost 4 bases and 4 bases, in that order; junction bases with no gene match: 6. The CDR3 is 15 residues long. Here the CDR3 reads CASSSGQGLAETQYF. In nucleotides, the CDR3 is TGTGCCAGCAGCTCGGGACAGGGGCTGGCAGAGACCCAGTACTTC.

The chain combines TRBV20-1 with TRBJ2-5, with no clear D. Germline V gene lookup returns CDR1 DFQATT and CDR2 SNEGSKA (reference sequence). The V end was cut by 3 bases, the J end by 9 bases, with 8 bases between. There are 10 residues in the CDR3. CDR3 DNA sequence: TGCAGTGCTAGGAGTCAGGCCCAGTACTTC. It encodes CSARSQAQYF.

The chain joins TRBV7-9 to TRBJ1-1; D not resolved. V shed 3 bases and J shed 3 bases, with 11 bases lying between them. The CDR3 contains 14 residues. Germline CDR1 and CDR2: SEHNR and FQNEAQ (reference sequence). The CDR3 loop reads CASSFIGGDTEAFF. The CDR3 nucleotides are TGTGCCAGCAGCTTTATTGGCGGGGACACTGAAGCTTTCTTT. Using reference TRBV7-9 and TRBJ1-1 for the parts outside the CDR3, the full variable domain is DTGVSQNPRHKITKRGQNVTFRCDPISEHNRLYWYRQTLGQGPEFLTYFQNEAQLEKSRLLSDRFSAERPKGSFSTLEIQRTEQGDSAMYLCASSFIGGDTEAFFGQGTRLTVV.

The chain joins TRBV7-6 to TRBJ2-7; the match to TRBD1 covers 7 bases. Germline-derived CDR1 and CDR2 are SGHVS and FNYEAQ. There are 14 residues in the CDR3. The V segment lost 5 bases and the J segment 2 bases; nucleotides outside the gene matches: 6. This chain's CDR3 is CASSPRDSTYEQYF. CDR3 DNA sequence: TGTGCCAGCAGCCCCAGGGACAGTACCTACGAGCAGTACTTC.

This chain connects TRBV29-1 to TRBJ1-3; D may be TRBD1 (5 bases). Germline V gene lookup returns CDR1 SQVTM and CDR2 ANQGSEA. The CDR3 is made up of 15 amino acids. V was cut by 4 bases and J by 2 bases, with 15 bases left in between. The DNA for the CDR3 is TGCAGCGTTGCAGGGCCTGGCTGGGCTGGAAACACCATATATTTT. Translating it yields CSVAGPGWAGNTIYF. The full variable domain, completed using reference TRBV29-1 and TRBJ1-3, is SAVISQKPSRDICQRGTSLTIQCQVDSQVTMMFWYRQQPGQSLTLIATANQGSEATYESGFVIDKFPISRPNLTFSTLTVSNMSPEDSSIYLCSVAGPGWAGNTIYFGEGSWLTVV.

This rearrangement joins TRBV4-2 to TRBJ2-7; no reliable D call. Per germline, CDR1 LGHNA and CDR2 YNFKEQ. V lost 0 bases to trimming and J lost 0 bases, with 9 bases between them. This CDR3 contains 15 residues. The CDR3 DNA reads TGTGCCAGCAGCCAAGATCTTGGCAGCTCCTACGAGCAGTACTTC. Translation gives CASSQDLGSSYEQYF.

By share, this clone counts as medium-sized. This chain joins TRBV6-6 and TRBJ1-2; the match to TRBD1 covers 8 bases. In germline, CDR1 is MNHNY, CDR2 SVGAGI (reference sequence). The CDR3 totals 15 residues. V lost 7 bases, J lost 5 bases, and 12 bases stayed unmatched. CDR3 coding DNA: TGTGCCAGCAACGAACAAGGACAGGGTCCTTATGGCTACACCTTC. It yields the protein CASNEQGQGPYGYTF.

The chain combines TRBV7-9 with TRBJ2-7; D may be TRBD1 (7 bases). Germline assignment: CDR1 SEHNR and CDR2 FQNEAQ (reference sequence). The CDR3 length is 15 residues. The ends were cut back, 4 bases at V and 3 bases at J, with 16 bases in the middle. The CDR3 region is CASSSTGEDLYEQYF. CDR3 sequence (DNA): TGTGCCAGCAGCTCTACAGGGGAGGACCTCTACGAGCAGTACTTC.

CDR3 sequence (DNA): TGTGCCAGCAGCTTAGTACTAGCGATCCACGAGCAGTACTTC. Its translation: CASSLVLAIHEQYF. This rearrangement joins TRBV7-9 to TRBJ2-7; TRBD2 matches 7 bases. CDR1 is SEHNR, CDR2 FQNEAQ, per germline (reference sequence). V shed 1 base, J shed 5 bases, and the junction held 5 bases outside the gene matches. The CDR3 runs 14 residues.

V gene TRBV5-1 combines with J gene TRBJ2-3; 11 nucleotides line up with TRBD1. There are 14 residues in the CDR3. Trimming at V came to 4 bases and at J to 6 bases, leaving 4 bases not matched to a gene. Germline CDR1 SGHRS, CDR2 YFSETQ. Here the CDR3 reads CASSLGQGADTQYF. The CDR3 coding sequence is TGCGCCAGCAGCCTCGGACAGGGGGCCGATACGCAGTATTTT.

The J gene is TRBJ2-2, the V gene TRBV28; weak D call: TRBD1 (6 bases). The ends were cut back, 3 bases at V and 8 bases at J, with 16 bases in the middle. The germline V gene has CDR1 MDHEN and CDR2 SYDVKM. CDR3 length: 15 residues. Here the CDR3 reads CASSLGTYPLGELFF. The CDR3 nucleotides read TGTGCCAGCAGTTTGGGGACATACCCGTTAGGGGAGCTGTTTTTT. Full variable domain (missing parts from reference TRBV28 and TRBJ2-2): DVKVTQSSRYLVKRTGEKVFLECVQDMDHENMFWYRQDPGLGLRLIYFSYDVKMKEKGDIPEGYSVSREKKERFSLILESASTNQTSMYLCASSLGTYPLGELFFGEGSRLTVL.

Written as DNA, the CDR3 is TGTGCCAGCAGCTTAGGCCCGGGGGGGGACTGGGAGACCCAGTACTTC. Residues: CASSLGPGGDWETQYF. The chain recombines TRBV13 with TRBJ2-5; TRBD2 aligns across 8 bases. V lost 0 bases and J lost 5; bases outside the gene matches: 8. The CDR3 contains 16 residues. Germline CDR1 is PRHDT and CDR2 is FYEKMQ (reference sequence).

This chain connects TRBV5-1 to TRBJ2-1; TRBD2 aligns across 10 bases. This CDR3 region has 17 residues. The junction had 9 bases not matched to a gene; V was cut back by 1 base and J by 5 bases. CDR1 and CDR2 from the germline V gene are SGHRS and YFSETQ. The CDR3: CASSLRPLAGDDNEQFF. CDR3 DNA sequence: TGCGCCAGCAGCTTGAGGCCTCTAGCGGGGGACGACAATGAGCAGTTCTTC. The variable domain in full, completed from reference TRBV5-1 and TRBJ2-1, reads KAGVTQTPRYLIKTRGQQVTLSCSPISGHRSVSWYQQTPGQGLQFLFEYFSETQRNKGNFPGRFSGRQFSNSRSEMNVSTLELGDSALYLCASSLRPLAGDDNEQFFGPGTRLTVL.